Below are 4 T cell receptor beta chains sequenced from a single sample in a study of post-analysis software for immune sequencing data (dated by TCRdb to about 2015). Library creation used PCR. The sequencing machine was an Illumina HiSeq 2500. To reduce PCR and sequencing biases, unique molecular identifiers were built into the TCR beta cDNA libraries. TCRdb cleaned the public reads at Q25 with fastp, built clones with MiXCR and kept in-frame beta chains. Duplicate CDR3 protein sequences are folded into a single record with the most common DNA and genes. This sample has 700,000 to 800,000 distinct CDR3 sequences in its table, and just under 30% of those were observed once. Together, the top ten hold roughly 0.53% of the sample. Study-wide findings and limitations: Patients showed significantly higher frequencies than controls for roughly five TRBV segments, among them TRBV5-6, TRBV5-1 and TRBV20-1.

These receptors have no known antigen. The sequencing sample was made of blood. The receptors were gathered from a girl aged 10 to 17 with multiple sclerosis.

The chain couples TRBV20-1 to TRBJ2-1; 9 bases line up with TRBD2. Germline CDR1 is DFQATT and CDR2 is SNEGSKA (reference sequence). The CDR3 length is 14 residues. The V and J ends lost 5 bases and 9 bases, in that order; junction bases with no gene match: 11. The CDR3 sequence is CSAPRRGSGGEQFF. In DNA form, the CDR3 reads TGCAGTGCTCCCCGTCGGGGTAGCGGGGGTGAGCAGTTCTTC.

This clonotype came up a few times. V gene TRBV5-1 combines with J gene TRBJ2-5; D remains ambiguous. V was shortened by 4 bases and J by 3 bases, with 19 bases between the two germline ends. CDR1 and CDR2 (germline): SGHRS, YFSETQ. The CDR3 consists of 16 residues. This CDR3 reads CASSQAESAEKETQYF. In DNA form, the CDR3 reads TGCGCCAGCAGCCAAGCCGAAAGTGCAGAGAAAGAGACCCAGTACTTC. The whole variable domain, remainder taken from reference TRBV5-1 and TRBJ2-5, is KAGVTQTPRYLIKTRGQQVTLSCSPISGHRSVSWYQQTPGQGLQFLFEYFSETQRNKGNFPGRFSGRQFSNSRSEMNVSTLELGDSALYLCASSQAESAEKETQYFGPGTRLLVL.

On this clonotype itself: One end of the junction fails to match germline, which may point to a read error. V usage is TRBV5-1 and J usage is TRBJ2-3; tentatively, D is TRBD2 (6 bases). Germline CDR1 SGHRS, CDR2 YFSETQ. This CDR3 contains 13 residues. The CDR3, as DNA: TGCGTCAGCAGCTTGCGGGGCCCAGATACGCAGTATTTT. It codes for CVSSLRGPDTQYF. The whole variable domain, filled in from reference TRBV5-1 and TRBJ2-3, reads KAGVTQTPRYLIKTRGQQVTLSCSPISGHRSVSWYQQTPGQGLQFLFEYFSETQRNKGNFPGRFSGRQFSNSRSEMNVSTLELGDSALYLCVSSLRGPDTQYFGPGTRLTVL.

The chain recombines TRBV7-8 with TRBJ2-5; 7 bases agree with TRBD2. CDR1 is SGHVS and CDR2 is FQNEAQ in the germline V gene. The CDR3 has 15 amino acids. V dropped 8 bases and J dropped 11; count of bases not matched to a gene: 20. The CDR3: CASPASGGPYNEQYF. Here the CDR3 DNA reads TGTGCCAGCCCAGCATCGGGAGGACCCTACAATGAGCAGTACTTC.